The 27 T cell receptor beta chains below were found in one sample sequenced in a study of blood T cell repertoires in COVID-19. TCRdb keeps only in-frame clones here, not all; method: immunoSEQ multiplex PCR. Of fewer than 250,000 clones in the sample, 80% to 90% were seen once. The sample consisted of peripheral blood. Receptor source: a woman aged 65 to 85 with acute or convalescent COVID-19.

The V call is TRBV6-1, the J call TRBJ1-4; no firm D call. Germline-derived CDR1 and CDR2 are MNHNS and SASEGT. This CDR3 is 14 amino acids long. The V gene lost 1 base and the J gene lost 8 bases, with 11 bases spanning the gap. The CDR3 here is CASSEGGFEEKLFF. The DNA of the CDR3 is TGTGCCAGCAGTGAAGGAGGGTTCGAGGAAAAACTGTTTTTT.

This chain uses TRBV19 with TRBJ1-3; D gene ambiguous. This CDR3 spans 16 amino acids. Trimming removed 3 bases from V and 1 base from J, with 13 bases in between. The germline V gene has CDR1 LNHDA and CDR2 SQIVND (reference sequence). CDR3 coding DNA: TGTGCCAGTAGTATTTTCGGCGGGAGGTCTGGAAACACCATATATTTT. This codes for CASSIFGGRSGNTIYF.

The chain carries TRBV27 and TRBJ1-6, with D possibly matching TRBD1 (6 bases). The germline V gene encodes CDR1 MNHEY and CDR2 SMNVEV (reference sequence). Trimming took off 0 bases at V and 5 bases at J, with 11 bases between the two ends. The CDR3 sequence is 16 residues long. The CDR3 DNA sequence: TGTGCCAGCAGTTTATCGACAGGTTCGGATAATTCACCCCTCCACTTT. Translating it yields CASSLSTGSDNSPLHF.

The V and J genes are TRBV7-2 and TRBJ2-7, with D possibly TRBD2 on 7 matching bases. Trimming took 5 bases from V and 2 from J, leaving 19 bases between them. Germline V gives CDR1 SGHTA, CDR2 FQGNSA. The CDR3 totals 16 residues. CDR3 loop: CASSTRGGPYTYEQYF. The CDR3 DNA sequence: TGTGCCAGCAGCACTAGGGGGGGGCCCTATACCTACGAGCAGTACTTC. The whole variable domain, remainder taken from reference TRBV7-2 and TRBJ2-7, is GAGVSQSPSNKVTEKGKDVELRCDPISGHTALYWYRQSLGQGLEFLIYFQGNSAPDKSGLPSDRFSAERTGGSVSTLTIQRTQQEDSAVYLCASSTRGGPYTYEQYFGPGTRLTVT.

This chain connects TRBV19 to TRBJ1-1; D remains unclear. Germline V gene data show CDR1 as LNHDA and CDR2 as SQIVND (reference sequence). V lost 5 bases and J lost 1, with 11 bases in between. The CDR3 loop spans 14 amino acids. The DNA of the CDR3 is TGTGCCAGTAGTTACGACCCTAGGAACACTGAAGCTTTCTTT. Its translation is CASSYDPRNTEAFF.

This clone has more than one count but fewer than ten. The V and J genes are TRBV12-5 and TRBJ1-6, with TRBD1 identical over 9 bases. CDR1 and CDR2 from the germline V gene are LGHNT and FRNRAP. Germline trimming cut 5 bases from V and 10 bases from J; bases unmatched to any gene: 12. There are 16 residues in the CDR3. The CDR3 bases are TGTGCTAGTGGTCCCTCTTATCGGGGACAGGGATCACCCCTCCACTTT. It translates to CASGPSYRGQGSPLHF.

The chain links TRBV7-2 to TRBJ2-3, with 11 bases matching TRBD2. With V trimmed by 1 base and J by 0 bases, 3 bases remained unmatched. The CDR3 is 17 residues long. Germline values: CDR1 SGHTA, CDR2 FQGNSA. CDR3 region: CASSLVSGGGSTDTQYF. CDR3 coding DNA: TGTGCCAGCAGCTTAGTTAGCGGGGGGGGTAGCACAGATACGCAGTATTTT. Complete variable domain (other parts from reference TRBV7-2 and TRBJ2-3): GAGVSQSPSNKVTEKGKDVELRCDPISGHTALYWYRQSLGQGLEFLIYFQGNSAPDKSGLPSDRFSAERTGGSVSTLTIQRTQQEDSAVYLCASSLVSGGGSTDTQYFGPGTRLTVL.

The rearrangement links TRBV12-3 or TRBV12-4 to TRBJ1-2, with 7 bases lining up with TRBD1. J lost 3 bases, V lost 5 bases, and 3 bases had no gene match. This CDR3 comprises 13 residues. CDR3: CASSLGQDYGYTF. CDR3 nucleotide sequence: TGTGCCAGCAGTCTCGGACAGGACTATGGCTACACCTTC.

The chain carries TRBV11-2 and TRBJ1-5, with D maybe TRBD1 (5 bases). The CDR3 extends over 15 amino acids. V was trimmed by 5 bases and J by 3 bases, leaving 14 bases between them. Germline V lookup: CDR1 SGHAT, CDR2 FQNNGV. CDR3 protein: CASSATGGINQPQHF. The CDR3 region has the DNA TGTGCCAGCAGCGCCACGGGGGGAATCAATCAGCCCCAGCATTTT.

This chain connects TRBV21-1 to TRBJ2-3; TRBD1, the table's D call, lacks a check against the DNA. TRBV21-1 is shown as a pseudogene. There are 18 residues in the CDR3. DNA for the CDR3: TGTGCCAGCAGCAAAGAACCCCTGGTGCAGGGGTTTACACATACGCAGTATTTT. Protein product: CASSKEPLVQGFTHTQYF.

The chain links TRBV6-2 or TRBV6-3 to TRBJ1-3; D is uncertain. The CDR3 sequence is 14 residues long. V gave up 2 bases and J gave up 0 bases, with 5 bases separating them. CDR1 is MNHEY and CDR2 is SVGEGT in the germline V gene. The CDR3 loop is CASSYRFSGNTIYF. As DNA, the CDR3 is TGTGCCAGCAGTTACCGGTTCTCTGGAAACACCATATATTTT.

The chain has TRBV28 and TRBJ2-7; 8 bases line up with TRBD1. Germline V gene data show CDR1 as MDHEN and CDR2 as SYDVKM. Unmatched junction bases numbered 7, after V lost 6 bases and J lost 3 bases. CDR3 size: 14 residues. For the CDR3, the DNA is TGTGCCAGCAGCCGACAGGGGTACATCTACGAGCAGTACTTC. Its translation: CASSRQGYIYEQYF.

The rearrangement uses TRBV7-2 and TRBJ1-1; TRBD1 matches 7 bases. This CDR3 has 13 amino acids. V dropped 1 base and J dropped 11; count of bases not matched to a gene: 7. Germline values: CDR1 SGHTA, CDR2 FQGNSA. CDR3 amino acids: CASSLERQGRAFF. The DNA of the CDR3 is TGTGCCAGCAGCTTAGAAAGACAGGGTAGGGCTTTCTTT. The full variable domain, completed using reference TRBV7-2 and TRBJ1-1, is GAGVSQSPSNKVTEKGKDVELRCDPISGHTALYWYRQSLGQGLEFLIYFQGNSAPDKSGLPSDRFSAERTGGSVSTLTIQRTQQEDSAVYLCASSLERQGRAFFGQGTRLTVV.

The V call is TRBV10-3, the J call TRBJ1-2, with 7 bases fitting TRBD1. The CDR3 is made up of 15 amino acids. V gave up 5 bases and J gave up 1 base; unmatched junction bases: 7. Germline V CDR1 and CDR2: ENHRY, SYGVKD. The CDR3 sequence: CAISYTGTVNYGYTF. The CDR3 nucleotides read TGTGCCATCAGTTATACCGGGACAGTTAACTATGGCTACACCTTC.

The V call is TRBV4-2, the J call TRBJ1-1; D is uncertain. The CDR3 length is 15 residues. Trimming pared 3 bases from V and 0 bases from J, leaving 11 bases between. Germline V gene lookup returns CDR1 LGHNA and CDR2 YNFKEQ. The CDR3 sequence is CASSQPPVMNTEAFF. CDR3 nucleotides: TGTGCCAGCAGCCAGCCCCCAGTAATGAACACTGAAGCTTTCTTT.

The chain links TRBV7-2 to TRBJ2-3, with 9 bases identical to TRBD2. Trimming took 5 bases from V and 5 from J; bases not matched to a gene: 5. Per the germline V gene, CDR1 is SGHTA and CDR2 is FQGNSA. This CDR3 is 14 amino acids long. The CDR3 region has the DNA TGTGCCAGCAGCCCGTCGCGGGGGGGAGATACGCAGTATTTT. It specifies CASSPSRGGDTQYF.

This clone was recorded a few times. The chain has TRBV4-2 and TRBJ1-2, with a possible D match to TRBD1 (5 bases). Germline CDR1 and CDR2: LGHNA and YNFKEQ. Trimming left V 3 bases short and J 4 bases short, with 9 bases between. The CDR3 is 13 residues long. CDR3 DNA sequence: TGTGCCAGCAGCCACTCCGGGGGCTATGGCTACACCTTC. As protein: CASSHSGGYGYTF.

This clone was observed a handful of times. The chain couples TRBV6-2 or TRBV6-3 to TRBJ2-4; maybe TRBD1 (5 bases). The CDR3 spans 12 residues. The V end was cut by 3 bases, the J end by 7 bases, with 7 bases between. From germline, CDR1 is MNHEY and CDR2 SVGEGT. CDR3 nucleotides: TGTGCCAGCAGTTATGCAGGGAACATTCAGTACTTC. It yields the protein CASSYAGNIQYF.

This clone was detected once. The J gene is TRBJ2-2, the V gene TRBV4-2; 8 nucleotides agree with TRBD2. Germline CDR1 reads LGHNA; CDR2 reads YNFKEQ. This CDR3 comprises 17 residues. With 0 bases clipped from V and 1 base from J, the junction kept 4 bases outside the gene matches. The CDR3 protein is CASSQDPSGLNTGELFF. CDR3 nucleotide sequence: TGTGCCAGCAGCCAAGATCCTAGCGGGCTGAACACCGGGGAGCTGTTTTTT.

The chain uses TRBV30 and TRBJ1-2; no firm D call. V was cut by 2 bases and J by 2 bases, with 21 bases left in between. Per the germline V gene, CDR1 is GTSNPN and CDR2 is SVGIG (reference sequence). The CDR3 contains 17 residues. The CDR3 loop is CAWSRGSFILENYGYTF. The CDR3 bases are TGTGCCTGGAGTAGAGGGTCTTTCATCCTTGAAAACTATGGCTACACCTTC.

This clone was counted once. The gene calls are TRBV3-1 (or the pseudogene TRBV3-2) and TRBJ2-7; 8 positions match TRBD2. Trimming cost V 0 bases and J 3 bases; bases outside gene matches: 7. This CDR3 has 16 amino acids. Germline V gives CDR1 LGHDT, CDR2 YNNKEL (reference sequence). The CDR3 sequence is CASSQEIGLALYEQYF. CDR3 DNA: TGTGCCAGCAGCCAAGAAATAGGACTAGCCCTCTACGAGCAGTACTTC.

This chain uses TRBV3-1 (or the pseudogene TRBV3-2) with TRBJ2-7, with 10 bases lining up with TRBD2. Per the germline V gene, CDR1 is LGHDT and CDR2 is YNNKEL (reference sequence). This CDR3 has 14 residues. V lost 7 bases to trimming and J lost 4 bases; unmatched junction nucleotides: 7. CDR3 residues: CASTYSGGTYEQYF. The CDR3 nucleotides are TGTGCCAGCACCTATAGCGGGGGGACTTACGAGCAGTACTTC.

This clone came up a few times. The gene calls are TRBV18 and TRBJ1-6; maybe TRBD1 (6 bases). Germline CDR1 and CDR2: KGHSH and LQKENI. V lost 6 bases, J lost 7 bases, and 22 bases lay in between. The CDR3 runs 17 residues. This chain's CDR3 is CASSPRIQGTQNSPLHF. The CDR3 coding sequence is TGTGCCAGCTCGCCTCGAATACAGGGAACGCAAAATTCACCCCTCCACTTT.

The chain carries TRBV6-2 or TRBV6-3 and TRBJ2-3, with 9 bases identical to TRBD2. The CDR3 totals 17 residues. Per the germline V gene, CDR1 is MNHEY and CDR2 is SVGEGT. V gave up 0 bases and J gave up 3 bases; unmatched junction bases: 7. The CDR3 bases are TGTGCCAGCAGTTACTCGATATCTAGCGGGGAGACAGATACGCAGTATTTT. Translated, it gives CASSYSISSGETDTQYF.

The chain couples TRBV2 to TRBJ1-3; 7 positions agree with TRBD1. Trimming removed 4 bases from V and 5 bases from J; junction bases left unmatched: 14. CDR3 length: 17 residues. CDR1 is SNHLY and CDR2 is FYNNEI in the germline V gene. The CDR3 DNA reads TGTGCCAGCAGTGGGGGACAGAAGCTACATCCCCGAAACACCATATATTTT. Protein sequence: CASSGGQKLHPRNTIYF.

V and J are TRBV6-6 and TRBJ2-3, with a possible D match to TRBD2 (7 bases). Trimming removed 2 bases at V and 2 bases at J, with 11 bases between. CDR1 is MNHNY, CDR2 SVGAGI, per germline (reference sequence). The CDR3 runs to 15 residues. The CDR3 reads CASSYGGGPTDTQYF. The CDR3 DNA reads TGTGCCAGCAGTTACGGCGGGGGCCCCACAGATACGCAGTATTTT.

The chain employs TRBV6-4 and TRBJ2-3; TRBD2 matches at 10 bases. Germline CDR1 is MRHNA and CDR2 is SNTAGT. V gave up 6 bases and J gave up 0 bases; unmatched junction bases: 6. The CDR3 has 16 amino acids. CDR3 nucleotide sequence: TGTGCCAGCAGCTACGTAGCGGGGGGAAGCACAGATACGCAGTATTTT. It codes for CASSYVAGGSTDTQYF.